The 29 T cell receptor beta chains below were found in one sample sequenced in a study of control samples from healthy donors and cancer patients. Repertoires were generated with immunoSEQ multiplex PCR, while TCRdb's copy carries only in-frame clones and drops some. This sample yields tens of thousands of clones, of which roughly 80% are seen a single time; roughly a tenth belongs to the top ten. The source material was blood. The receptors derive from an older man in good health.

This clone was counted only a few times. The chain employs TRBV24-1 and TRBJ1-2, with D unclear. The V gene lost 9 bases and the J gene lost 4 bases, with 2 bases spanning the gap. This CDR3 has 9 residues. Germline lookup yields CDR1 KGHDR and CDR2 SFDVKD. The CDR3 protein is CATLYGYTF. The CDR3 nucleotides are TGTGCCACCCTCTATGGCTACACCTTC.

The chain uses TRBV4-2 and TRBJ2-2, with D uncertain. V lost 1 base, J lost 3 bases, and 9 bases lay in between. Germline CDR1 and CDR2: LGHNA and YNFKEQ. This CDR3 spans 15 amino acids. For the CDR3, the DNA is TGTGCCAGCAGCCAAGCCGGAAGGGACACCGGGGAGCTGTTTTTT. Translation: CASSQAGRDTGELFF.

This clone was seen only once. This chain uses TRBV5-4 with TRBJ2-7; TRBD2 aligns across 9 bases. In germline, CDR1 is SGHNT, CDR2 YYREEE (reference sequence). Unmatched junction bases numbered 4, after V lost 0 bases and J lost 3 bases. This CDR3 is 15 amino acids long. CDR3 in amino acids: CASSLGTSVLYEQYF. In DNA form, the CDR3 reads TGTGCCAGCAGCTTGGGGACTAGCGTTCTCTACGAGCAGTACTTC.

The rearrangement joins TRBV7-2 to TRBJ2-1; the match to TRBD1 covers 9 bases. This CDR3 contains 14 residues. The germline gives CDR1 SGHTA, CDR2 FQGNSA. V was pared by 5 bases and J by 6 bases, with 5 bases of the junction left unmatched. CDR3 amino acids: CASSLPTGGNEQFF. The CDR3 DNA follows: TGTGCCAGCAGCCTCCCGACAGGGGGCAATGAGCAGTTCTTC.

V and J are TRBV4-1 and TRBJ2-3, with D unclear. Trimming shortened V by 6 bases and J by 4 bases, and 11 bases separated the two germline ends. The CDR3 extends over 13 amino acids. Germline V gene lookup returns CDR1 MGHRA and CDR2 YSYEKL. CDR3 nucleotide sequence: TGCGCCAGCAGGGAAGTGGGCGCAGATACGCAGTATTTT. It encodes CASREVGADTQYF.

The chain links TRBV28 to TRBJ2-3, with D maybe TRBD2 (6 bases). V lost 5 bases and J 6 bases, leaving 15 bases between the germline ends. The CDR3 loop spans 14 amino acids. CDR1 is MDHEN and CDR2 is SYDVKM in the germline V gene. In DNA form, the CDR3 reads TGTGCCAGCAGTGCCCCCCCCCGGGGGGATACGCAGTATTTT. Translated: CASSAPPRGDTQYF.

This rearrangement joins TRBV12-3 or TRBV12-4 to TRBJ2-7; the D gene is possibly TRBD1 (7 bases). The CDR3 is made up of 13 amino acids. V gave up 7 bases and J gave up 7 bases, with 17 bases separating them. CDR3 in DNA: TGTGCCAGCACCCAGGGGGGAGCGATTGAGCAGTACTTC. Protein product: CASTQGGAIEQYF.

The chain links TRBV24-1 to TRBJ2-4, with D possibly matching TRBD1 (5 bases). The V and J ends lost 3 bases and 11 bases respectively, with 10 bases between them. This CDR3 is built from 12 residues. From germline, CDR1 is KGHDR and CDR2 SFDVKD. The CDR3: CATSDEVGLQYF. In DNA, the CDR3 is TGTGCCACCAGTGATGAGGTGGGGCTTCAGTACTTC.

This clone was seen more than once but under ten times. The same CDR3 is also encoded by other DNA sequences in this sample. The chain couples TRBV5-1 to TRBJ1-1; D ambiguous. Germline loops: CDR1 SGHRS, CDR2 YFSETQ. The CDR3 runs 13 residues. The V end lost 0 bases, the J end lost 2 bases, and 5 bases lay between the germline ends. Here the CDR3 reads CASSLVLNTEAFF. The DNA of the CDR3 is TGCGCCAGCAGCTTGGTCCTAAACACTGAAGCTTTCTTT.

For the CDR3, the DNA is TGTGCCAGCTCCTTACGGCACCTAAACTACGAGCAGTACTTC. It translates to CASSLRHLNYEQYF. The chain employs TRBV6-5 and TRBJ2-7; D is unresolved. This CDR3 has 14 residues. V was clipped by 8 bases and J by 3 bases, with 17 bases between them. Germline V gives CDR1 MNHEY, CDR2 SVGAGI.

A few counts support this clone. The CDR3 loop is CASSPGWGNEKLFF. CDR3 nucleotides: TGTGCCAGCAGCCCAGGGTGGGGTAATGAAAAACTGTTTTTT. The rearrangement joins TRBV2 to TRBJ1-4; D may be TRBD1 (5 bases). V was clipped by 6 bases and J by 4 bases, with 12 bases between them. The CDR3 covers 14 residues. The germline V gene has CDR1 SNHLY and CDR2 FYNNEI.

In its sample, this clone was seen once. The rearrangement uses TRBV28 and TRBJ1-6, with D unresolved. The V gene's germline CDR1 is MDHEN and CDR2 SYDVKM. The V end was cut by 6 bases, the J end by 6 bases, with 15 bases between. This CDR3 spans 15 amino acids. Written as DNA, the CDR3 is TGTGCCAGCAGGGTGGCGAGCGCGGGTAATTCACCCCTCCACTTT. As protein: CASRVASAGNSPLHF.

The chain uses TRBV5-1 and TRBJ2-5, with D unclear. V dropped 4 bases and J dropped 5 bases, with 12 bases sitting between them. CDR3 size: 13 residues. CDR1 and CDR2 from the germline V gene are SGHRS and YFSETQ. The CDR3 region has the DNA TGCGCCAGCAGCCTTATCGAAATGGAGACCCAGTACTTC. Protein: CASSLIEMETQYF.

V and J are TRBV11-2 and TRBJ2-3; possible D gene TRBD1, 6 bases. Germline V gene lookup returns CDR1 SGHAT and CDR2 FQNNGV. The CDR3 is 13 amino acids. Between the trimmed V and J ends, which lost 5 bases and 5 bases, there was a span of 11 bases. This CDR3 reads CASSRIRGDTQYF. The CDR3 region has the DNA TGTGCCAGCAGCCGCATCAGGGGAGATACGCAGTATTTT.

This sequence joins TRBV2 and TRBJ1-2; no firm D call. The CDR3 consists of 14 residues. Germline V gene sequence: CDR1 SNHLY, CDR2 FYNNEI. V was trimmed by 1 base and J by 4 bases, leaving 10 bases between them. As DNA, the CDR3 is TGTGCCAGCAGTGAAGGAAAAGGGATCTATGGCTACACCTTC. It is translated as CASSEGKGIYGYTF.

This chain links TRBV28 with TRBJ2-3; no firm D call. CDR1 MDHEN and CDR2 SYDVKM come from the germline V gene. V lost 3 bases, J lost 0 bases, and 16 bases lay in between. The CDR3 sequence is 17 residues long. As DNA, the CDR3 is TGTGCCAGCAGTTTTGGGCAGGCGTGGGCTAGCACAGATACGCAGTATTTT. This translates into CASSFGQAWASTDTQYF. Based on the CDR3 plus reference TRBV28 and TRBJ2-3, the full variable domain is DVKVTQSSRYLVKRTGEKVFLECVQDMDHENMFWYRQDPGLGLRLIYFSYDVKMKEKGDIPEGYSVSREKKERFSLILESASTNQTSMYLCASSFGQAWASTDTQYFGPGTRLTVL.

The chain links TRBV5-4 to TRBJ2-6; either TRBD1 or TRBD2 may fit D (5 bases each). Germline V gene data show CDR1 as SGHNT and CDR2 as YYREEE (reference sequence). Trimming took off 3 bases at V and 0 bases at J, with 7 bases between the two ends. This CDR3 contains 15 residues. CDR3 amino acids: CASSWGSSGANVLTF. CDR3 coding DNA: TGTGCCAGCAGCTGGGGGAGCTCTGGGGCCAACGTCCTGACTTTC.

The V gene is TRBV10-2, the J gene TRBJ2-7; D might be TRBD1 (5 bases). Germline loops: CDR1 WSHSY, CDR2 SAAADI. With 4 bases removed from V and 6 bases from J, the gap between germline ends came to 19 bases. The CDR3 is 15 residues long. For the CDR3, the DNA is TGCGCCAGCAGTGTATATTATACAGGTACCGGCGAGCAGTACTTC. Translated, it gives CASSVYYTGTGEQYF.

The rearrangement joins TRBV4-1 to TRBJ1-3; D unclear. Germline V CDR1 and CDR2: MGHRA, YSYEKL. The CDR3 is made up of 14 amino acids. V lost 4 bases to trimming and J lost 8 bases, with 15 bases between them. The CDR3 nucleotides are TGCGCCAGCAGCCGCGCACCCACGGAGGACACCATATATTTT. Amino acid sequence: CASSRAPTEDTIYF.

This chain uses TRBV24-1 with TRBJ1-2, with a tentative D call TRBD1 (5 bases). V lost 4 bases, J lost 11 bases, and 13 bases lay in between. Germline CDR1 reads KGHDR; CDR2 reads SFDVKD. The CDR3 sequence is 12 residues long. CDR3: CATSDLDMGYTF. Here the CDR3 DNA reads TGTGCCACCAGTGACCTGGACATGGGATACACCTTC.

The CDR3: CATSSGLTSGFDNEQFF. The DNA of the CDR3 is TGTGCCACCAGCAGTGGACTCACTAGCGGGTTCGACAATGAGCAGTTCTTC. This rearrangement joins TRBV15 to TRBJ2-1; 9 nucleotides agree with TRBD2. Trimming at V came to 3 bases and at J to 5 bases, leaving 11 bases not matched to a gene. This CDR3 comprises 17 residues. Germline-derived CDR1 and CDR2 are LNHNV and YYDKDF (reference sequence).

The chain joins TRBV6-6 to TRBJ2-1; D is uncertain. The CDR3 has 14 residues. Trimming cost V 2 bases and J 5 bases, with 10 bases left between them. Germline V CDR1 and CDR2: MNHNY, SVGAGI (reference sequence). CDR3 residues: CASSYDVLDNEQFF. DNA for the CDR3: TGTGCCAGCAGTTACGACGTGCTAGACAATGAGCAGTTCTTC.

This clone was observed once. The chain links TRBV11-3 to TRBJ2-1, with 8 positions matching TRBD2. This CDR3 contains 16 residues. Germline assignment: CDR1 SGHNT and CDR2 YENEEA. J gave up 3 bases and V 0 bases, and 4 bases lay outside the gene matches. The CDR3 DNA follows: TGTGCCAGCAGCTTAGAAGGGACTAGAGACTACAATGAGCAGTTCTTC. Its translation is CASSLEGTRDYNEQFF.

The chain uses TRBV19 and TRBJ2-3, with 10 bases lining up with TRBD1. The germline V gene has CDR1 LNHDA and CDR2 SQIVND (reference sequence). The CDR3 runs 15 residues. V was clipped by 6 bases and J by 4 bases; unmatched bases: 7. The CDR3 region is CASSAPGQGSDTQYF. The CDR3 DNA follows: TGTGCCAGTAGCGCCCCGGGACAGGGGTCAGATACGCAGTATTTT.

V is TRBV2 and J is TRBJ2-7; TRBD1 matches at 8 bases. CDR1 and CDR2 (germline): SNHLY, FYNNEI. Germline trimming cut 1 base from V and 0 bases from J; bases unmatched to any gene: 5. The CDR3 is made up of 16 amino acids. The DNA of the CDR3 is TGTGCCAGCAGTGAAGTGGGGACAGGAATCTCCTACGAGCAGTACTTC. It encodes CASSEVGTGISYEQYF. The complete variable domain, with remaining parts taken from reference TRBV2 and TRBJ2-7, reads EPEVTQTPSHQVTQMGQEVILRCVPISNHLYFYWYRQILGQKVEFLVSFYNNEISEKSEIFDDQFSVERPDGSNFTLKIRSTKLEDSAMYFCASSEVGTGISYEQYFGPGTRLTVT.

V and J are TRBV29-1 and TRBJ1-1; D is perhaps TRBD1 (6 bases). Trimming took 3 bases from V and 1 from J, leaving 12 bases between them. The CDR3 is 14 residues long. From germline, CDR1 is SQVTM and CDR2 ANQGSEA. CDR3: CSVEGDISNTEAFF. The CDR3 bases are TGCAGCGTTGAGGGGGACATCTCGAACACTGAAGCTTTCTTT.

The CDR3 bases are TGTGCCTGGAGCCAAATTCGGACGTATGGCTACACCTTC. Translated: CAWSQIRTYGYTF. The chain links TRBV30 to TRBJ1-2; D is unresolved. The germline CDR1 and CDR2 sequences are GTSNPN and SVGIG (reference sequence). Between the trimmed V and J ends, which lost 3 bases and 5 bases, there was a span of 13 bases. This CDR3 comprises 13 residues. Variable domain in full (rest from reference TRBV30 and TRBJ1-2): SQTIHQWPATLVQPVGSPLSLECTVEGTSNPNLYWYRQAAGRGLQLLFYSVGIGQISSEVPQNLSASRPQDRQFILSSKKLLLSDSGFYLCAWSQIRTYGYTFGSGTRLTVV.

This chain connects TRBV19 to TRBJ1-6, with 7 bases aligning to TRBD1. The junction had 4 bases not matched to a gene; V was cut back by 6 bases and J by 5 bases. This CDR3 region has 14 residues. The germline CDR1 and CDR2 sequences are LNHDA and SQIVND (reference sequence). In nucleotides, the CDR3 is TGTGCCAGTAGACGGGACAGTGATAATTCACCCCTCCACTTT. It is translated as CASRRDSDNSPLHF.

The V call is TRBV5-6, the J call TRBJ2-7; D call uncertain. The CDR3 covers 13 residues. In germline, CDR1 is SGHDT, CDR2 YYEEEE. Between the trimmed V and J ends, which lost 0 bases and 4 bases, there was a span of 8 bases. The CDR3 DNA is TGTGCCAGCAGCTTGGGACCTTTTTACGAGCAGTACTTC. This codes for CASSLGPFYEQYF.